A selection of T cell receptor beta chains follows, all from one sample in a study of Ad26.COV2.S vaccination and SARS-CoV-2 variants. Produced via immunoSEQ multiplex PCR; TCRdb's table is partial and in-frame only. The sample lists around 300,000 clones, around 90% seen once, with roughly 6% in the top ten. The sample here was peripheral blood, taken in a trial of Ad26.COV2.S vaccine versus placebo. These receptors were obtained from a person between 18 and 59 years old who received the Ad26.COV2.S COVID-19 vaccine or a placebo. The CDR3 runs from the conserved cysteine through the conserved F or W. D genes are given only for firm matches. Clone sizes are given selectively: once, few, many, or a class where the clone is expanded.

CDR3aa	CDR3nt	v_gene	j_gene	d_gene	abundance
CASSVSGSRTGELFF	TGCGCCAGCAGTGTGTCGGGGTCCCGGACCGGGGAGCTGTTTTTT	TRBV5-1	TRBJ2-2	-	-
CASSLVSGMNTEAFF	TGTGCCAGCAGCTTAGTTTCCGGGATGAACACTGAAGCTTTCTTT	TRBV7-9	TRBJ1-1	-	-
CASSPQTGRDTEAFF	TGTGCCAGCAGCCCCCAAACAGGGAGGGACACTGAAGCTTTCTTT	TRBV14	TRBJ1-1	-	-
CASSESTGGLSQPQHF	TGTGCCAGCAGTGAATCTACAGGGGGACTTAGTCAGCCCCAGCATTTT	TRBV25-1	TRBJ1-5	TRBD1	few
CASSRYLTEAFF	TGTGCCAGCAGTCGATACCTCACTGAAGCTTTCTTT	TRBV7-8	TRBJ1-1	-	-
CASTGVGQPQHF	TGTGCCAGCACTGGGGTGGGTCAGCCCCAGCATTTT	TRBV28	TRBJ1-5	-	-
CASSRSSVTDTQYF	TGTGCCAGCAGCAGGAGTAGTGTCACAGATACGCAGTATTTT	TRBV9	TRBJ2-3	-	-
CASSRWAETYEQYF	TGTGCCAGCAGCCGTTGGGCAGAAACCTACGAGCAGTACTTC	TRBV11-2	TRBJ2-7	-	-
CASTQREAGPTDTQYF	TGTGCCAGCACCCAAAGGGAGGCGGGACCCACAGATACGCAGTATTTT	TRBV11-2	TRBJ2-3	-	-
CSVFGQAAQETQYF	TGCAGCGTTTTTGGGCAGGCCGCCCAAGAGACCCAGTACTTC	TRBV29-1	TRBJ2-5	-	-
CASSLNEQYF	TGTGCCAGCAGTTTGAACGAGCAGTACTTC	TRBV28	TRBJ2-7	-	-
CASSRGQDGTRQPQHF	TGTGCCAGCAGCCGGGGACAGGACGGAACTCGTCAGCCCCAGCATTTT	TRBV3-1/TRBV3-2	TRBJ1-5	TRBD1	-
CSVGEDGYSNQPQHF	TGCAGCGTTGGTGAGGACGGGTATAGCAATCAGCCCCAGCATTTT	TRBV29-1	TRBJ1-5	-	-
CASSPRTGGGEQYF	TGTGCCAGCAGTCCGCGAACAGGGGGCGGCGAGCAGTACTTC	TRBV6-4	TRBJ2-7	TRBD1	-
CAISELGESAQFEAFF	TGTGCCATCAGTGAGTTGGGGGAGTCAGCCCAATTTGAAGCTTTCTTT	TRBV10-3	TRBJ1-1	-	-
CAWTDGSYEQYF	TGTGCCTGGACTGACGGGAGCTACGAGCAGTACTTC	TRBV30	TRBJ2-7	-	-
CASSAPGGGPGGEQFF	TGTGCCAGCAGCGCGCCAGGGGGCGGCCCGGGTGGTGAGCAGTTCTTC	TRBV7-2	TRBJ2-1	TRBD1	-
CASSYLQGGNSPLHF	TGTGCCAGCAGTTACCTACAGGGGGGAAATTCACCCCTCCACTTT	TRBV27	TRBJ1-6	TRBD1	-
CASSYRHIGDEQYF	TGTGCCAGCAGTTACCGGCACATCGGGGACGAGCAGTACTTC	TRBV6-5	TRBJ2-7	-	-
CSVVGREGLRGTGELFF	TGCAGCGTGGTCGGGCGGGAGGGCCTCCGGGGCACCGGGGAGCTGTTTTTT	TRBV29-1	TRBJ2-2	TRBD2	-
CASSLSGAGMFSNQPQHF	TGTGCCAGCAGTTTATCGGGGGCAGGGATGTTTTCCAATCAGCCCCAGCATTTT	TRBV27	TRBJ1-5	-	-
CAISAGGSNQPQHF	TGTGCCATCAGTGCTGGGGGGAGCAATCAGCCCCAGCATTTT	TRBV10-3	TRBJ1-5	-	-
CASSFSGTEAFF	TGTGCCAGCAGCTTCTCGGGGACTGAAGCTTTCTTT	TRBV7-9	TRBJ1-1	-	few
CASSPGDWRADTQYF	TGTGCCAGCAGCCCAGGTGATTGGCGCGCAGATACGCAGTATTTT	TRBV6-2/TRBV6-3	TRBJ2-3	-	-
CASSLGTGLNQPQHF	TGTGCCAGCAGCTTGGGCACAGGTCTAAATCAGCCCCAGCATTTT	TRBV5-6	TRBJ1-5	-	-
CASSFTWDTNTDTQYF	TGTGCCAGCAGCTTCACTTGGGACACAAACACAGATACGCAGTATTTT	TRBV9	TRBJ2-3	-	-
CASSLGVGEKLFF	TGTGCCAGCAGCTTAGGGGTGGGTGAAAAACTGTTTTTT	TRBV5-4	TRBJ1-4	-	-
CASSNQVGLGDSPLHF	TGTGCCAGCAGTAACCAGGTCGGCCTAGGGGATTCACCCCTCCACTTT	TRBV2	TRBJ1-6	-	once
CASDRGAISYEQYF	TGTGCCAGCGACCGGGGTGCCATCTCCTACGAGCAGTACTTC	TRBV28	TRBJ2-7	-	-
CASSVTPQGPNEQFF	TGTGCCAGCAGCGTAACACCCCAAGGACCCAATGAGCAGTTCTTC	TRBV9	TRBJ2-1	-	-
CASSYLLGERLYEQYF	TGTGCCAGCAGTTACCTGCTGGGAGAGAGGCTCTACGAGCAGTACTTC	TRBV6-5	TRBJ2-7	-	-
CASSFGTSGSPDGEQFF	TGTGCCAGCAGCTTTGGGACTAGCGGGAGCCCTGATGGGGAGCAGTTCTTC	TRBV7-9	TRBJ2-1	TRBD2	once
CAWNDVSYTGELFF	TGTGCCTGGAACGATGTGTCCTATACCGGGGAGCTGTTTTTT	TRBV30	TRBJ2-2	-	-
CASSLGEGADIQYF	TGTGCCAGCAGCTTGGGGGAGGGGGCAGACATTCAGTACTTC	TRBV11-3	TRBJ2-4	-	-
CASSLRRVSGTSYEQYF	TGTGCCAGCAGCTTAAGGAGGGTTAGCGGGACCTCCTACGAGCAGTACTTC	TRBV7-6	TRBJ2-7	TRBD2	-
CAISESPPAGGNEQFF	TGTGCCATCAGTGAGTCGCCCCCGGCGGGGGGGAATGAGCAGTTCTTC	TRBV10-3	TRBJ2-1	TRBD2	-
CASSRSRDGAYEQYF	TGTGCCAGCAGCAGATCGAGGGACGGAGCCTACGAGCAGTACTTC	TRBV11-3	TRBJ2-7	-	-
CASSPSTFTYEQYF	TGTGCCAGCTCACCATCAACCTTTACCTACGAGCAGTACTTC	TRBV18	TRBJ2-7	-	-
CASSPGQGGNQPQHF	TGTGCCAGCAGCCCCGGACAGGGGGGGAATCAGCCCCAGCATTTT	TRBV13	TRBJ1-5	TRBD1	once
CSVGTSGITDTQYF	TGCAGCGTTGGGACTAGCGGGATCACAGATACGCAGTATTTT	TRBV29-1	TRBJ2-3	TRBD2	-
CASSLTAQGQPQHF	TGTGCCAGCAGCTTGACTGCACAGGGGCAGCCCCAGCATTTT	TRBV7-9	TRBJ1-5	TRBD1	-
CAWSPPRVRAEAFF	TGTGCCTGGAGTCCTCCGCGGGTAAGGGCTGAAGCTTTCTTT	TRBV30	TRBJ1-1	-	-
CSASGTYEQYF	TGCAGCGCCTCTGGGACCTACGAGCAGTACTTC	TRBV29-1	TRBJ2-7	-	once
CASSGSGQGATPLHF	TGCGCCAGCAGCGGTTCGGGACAGGGGGCGACACCCCTCCACTTT	TRBV4-1	TRBJ1-6	TRBD1	-
CASSLGKQVTGELFF	TGTGCCAGCAGTTTGGGGAAGCAGGTAACCGGGGAGCTGTTTTTT	TRBV28	TRBJ2-2	-	-
CASSAETQRKAQFF	TGTGCCAGCAGCGCCGAGACGCAAAGGAAGGCGCAGTTCTTC	TRBV9	TRBJ2-1	-	-
CASRKMQYEQYF	TGTGCCAGCCGTAAGATGCAGTACGAGCAGTACTTC	TRBV2	TRBJ2-7	-	few
CASSEEGQASYEQYF	TGCGCCAGCAGCGAGGAGGGACAGGCCTCCTACGAGCAGTACTTC	TRBV5-1	TRBJ2-7	TRBD1	-
CASSLYPGQGTTDTQYF	TGTGCCAGCAGCTTATATCCCGGACAGGGCACCACAGATACGCAGTATTTT	TRBV28	TRBJ2-3	TRBD1	-
CASSQNPGQGGEKLFF	TGCGCCAGCAGCCAGAATCCGGGACAGGGGGGGGAAAAACTGTTTTTT	TRBV4-1	TRBJ1-4	TRBD1	-
CASSQAGTYEQYF	TGTGCCAGCAGCCAAGCCGGGACTTACGAGCAGTACTTC	TRBV13	TRBJ2-7	-	-
CASSHNPPGTVNTGELFF	TGCGCCAGCAGCCACAACCCTCCCGGGACAGTCAACACCGGGGAGCTGTTTTTT	TRBV4-1	TRBJ2-2	TRBD1	-
CASSLARGVYNEQFF	TGTGCCAGCAGCTTAGCTAGGGGAGTCTACAATGAGCAGTTCTTC	TRBV7-9	TRBJ2-1	-	-
CASSESLGQGTDTQYF	TGTGCCAGCAGTGAATCTCTGGGGCAGGGGACCGATACGCAGTATTTT	TRBV6-1	TRBJ2-3	-	-